The entry that follows covers one T cell receptor (beta chain) sequence. Antigen unknown. Assay: immunoSEQ multiplex PCR; the TCRdb copy retains only in-frame clones and omits some. The repertoire consists of 12,000 or so clones, with approximately 84% occurring once and the leading ten covering approximately 28%. The data were obtained in a study of PD-1 blockade in classical Hodgkin lymphoma. At the level of the study: Every 2 weeks, patients had 3 mg/kg nivolumab intravenously.

All patients experienced relapse after autologous stem cell transplantation, and brentuximab vedotin exposure was variable. In germline, CDR1 is LNHDA, CDR2 SQIVND (reference sequence). V lost 2 bases and J 3 bases, leaving 10 bases between the germline ends. CDR3 size: 15 residues. Whole-study findings and limits: The study reported lower baseline TCR diversity in newly diagnosed patients than in healthy donors. No one has yet defined what causes the repertoire differences, which may be disease activity or prior therapy.

The J gene is TRBJ2-2, the V gene TRBV19, with TRBD1 as a possible D gene (5 bases). The source was peripheral blood mononuclear cells (PBMCs), collected at baseline. The TCR sequence derives from a human donor with classical Hodgkin lymphoma. CDR3 protein: CASSIKRRDTGELFF. CDR3 DNA sequence: TGTGCCAGTAGTATAAAGCGCAGGGACACCGGGGAGCTGTTTTTT.